This TCR beta chain derives from a study of control samples from healthy donors and cancer patients. Measured with immunoSEQ multiplex PCR; TCRdb has only the in-frame clones, and not every one. The table lists fewer than 500,000 clones, more than 80% of them singletons, with 5% to 8% in the top ten. The V and J ends lost 8 bases and 4 bases respectively, with 12 bases between them. This CDR3 is 12 amino acids long. This TCR came from a man between 35 and 55 years old with head and neck cancer. The rearrangement links TRBV12-3 or TRBV12-4 to TRBJ2-7; the D gene is possibly TRBD1 (5 bases). The sample taken for sequencing was PBMCs. The CDR3 DNA sequence: TGTGCCAGCGGGGCCAGGAATTACGAGCAGTACTTC. Amino acids: CASGARNYEQYF.